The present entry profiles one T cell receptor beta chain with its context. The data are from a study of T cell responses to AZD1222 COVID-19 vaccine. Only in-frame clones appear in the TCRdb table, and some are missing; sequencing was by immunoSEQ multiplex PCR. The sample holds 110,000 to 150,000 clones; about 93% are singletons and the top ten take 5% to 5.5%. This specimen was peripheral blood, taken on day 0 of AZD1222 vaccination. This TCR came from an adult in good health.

The CDR3 region is CASSSPALRGFAGNTIYF. CDR3 DNA: TGTGCCAGCAGCTCCCCCGCCCTACGGGGTTTTGCCGGAAACACCATATATTTT. The V gene is TRBV7-9, the J gene TRBJ1-3; no firm D call. There are 18 residues in the CDR3. In germline, CDR1 is SEHNR, CDR2 FQNEAQ (reference sequence). The germline V and J ends were trimmed by 4 bases and 4 bases, with 23 bases remaining between them.